This entry lists 6 T cell receptor beta chains sequenced from one sample in a study of glioma-infiltrating T cells after dendritic cell vaccination. Time point meaning: after dendritic cell vaccination, including at tumor progression/relapse. The method was immunoSEQ multiplex PCR; TCRdb's version includes in-frame clones alone and lacks a portion of them. Seen here are about 82,000 clones, under 85% observed once, and the top ten hold 5.5% to 8%. This specimen consisted of blood, obtained after dendritic cell vaccination. The receptor source for this set is a human donor with glioblastoma.

The chain links TRBV6-6 to TRBJ1-4; no clear D. CDR1 is MNHNY and CDR2 is SVGAGI in the germline V gene (reference sequence). CDR3 length equals 14 residues. Trimming removed 8 bases at V and 0 bases at J, with 10 bases between. The CDR3 loop reads CASRLGATNEKLFF. DNA of the CDR3: TGTGCCAGCCGATTGGGAGCAACTAATGAAAAACTGTTTTTT.

This sequence joins TRBV10-2 and TRBJ1-1, with D possibly being TRBD1 (5 bases). Trimming took 5 bases from V and 5 from J, leaving 15 bases between them. Germline lookup yields CDR1 WSHSY and CDR2 SAAADI. This CDR3 contains 14 residues. The CDR3 DNA is TGCGCCAGCAGTCCTGTGAACCAGGGAACTGAAGCTTTCTTT. Its translation: CASSPVNQGTEAFF.

This chain uses TRBV7-9 with TRBJ1-2; 8 bases line up with TRBD1. Germline V gives CDR1 SEHNR, CDR2 FQNEAQ (reference sequence). With V trimmed by 5 bases and J by 4 bases, 3 bases remained unmatched. This CDR3 is built from 13 residues. DNA of the CDR3: TGTGCCAGCAGCCGGACAGGGACCTATGGCTACACCTTC. Protein product: CASSRTGTYGYTF. The full variable domain, rest sourced from reference TRBV7-9 and TRBJ1-2, is DTGVSQNPRHKITKRGQNVTFRCDPISEHNRLYWYRQTLGQGPEFLTYFQNEAQLEKSRLLSDRFSAERPKGSFSTLEIQRTEQGDSAMYLCASSRTGTYGYTFGSGTRLTVV.

This clone was seen only a few times. The chain combines TRBV6-1 with TRBJ1-2; D unresolved. Per the germline V gene, CDR1 is MNHNS and CDR2 is SASEGT. This CDR3 contains 10 residues. V was shortened by 9 bases and J by 5 bases, with 7 bases between the two germline ends. CDR3 DNA sequence: TGTGCCAGTGGGGAGTATGGCTACACCTTC. Translation: CASGEYGYTF.

V and J are TRBV5-1 and TRBJ2-3; 7 bases line up with TRBD2. Germline V gene data show CDR1 as SGHRS and CDR2 as YFSETQ. J was trimmed by 1 base and V by 0 bases; bases with no gene match: 11. This CDR3 has 18 amino acids. The CDR3 loop reads CASSLGTTSAGGTDTQYF. DNA of the CDR3: TGCGCCAGCAGCTTGGGCACCACATCTGCGGGGGGCACAGATACGCAGTATTTT.

The CDR3, as DNA: TGTGCCAGCAGCCAATATCAGGGCTGGACTGAAGCTTTCTTT. Its protein is CASSQYQGWTEAFF. This chain uses TRBV7-9 with TRBJ1-1; the D gene is possibly TRBD1 (5 bases). The V gene lost 5 bases and the J gene lost 5 bases, with 15 bases spanning the gap. CDR1 and CDR2 (germline): SEHNR, FQNEAQ (reference sequence). The length of the CDR3 is 14 residues.